The rows below give T cell receptor beta chains drawn from one sample of a study of blood T cell repertoires in COVID-19. Sequenced by immunoSEQ multiplex PCR; TCRdb stores in-frame clones only, minus some. Of a few hundred thousand clones in the sample, roughly 87% were seen once. Sequences were obtained from PBMCs or T cells enriched from blood (not recorded which). The receptor source for this set is a woman aged 25 to 45 who had recovered from COVID-19. The conserved cysteine and the conserved F or W are not part of the CDR3 here. A D gene is named only where the DNA matches it firmly.

V gene,D gene,J gene,CDR3 protein
TRBV27,NA,TRBJ2-7,ASSLAVGGTYEQY
TRBV7-8,TRBD2,TRBJ2-7,ASSLGTSGRSYEQY
TRBV5-1,NA,TRBJ1-1,ASSWDDSMNTEAF
TRBV6-5,NA,TRBJ2-3,ASSYSRDRTDTQY
TRBV7-9,TRBD2,TRBJ2-2,ASSRLAVNTGELF
TRBV27,TRBD1,TRBJ2-6,ASSLSGGHGANVLT
TRBV28,NA,TRBJ1-1,ASSLSGSQAF
TRBV7-2,NA,TRBJ1-5,ASSSQASSNQPQH
TRBV7-9,NA,TRBJ2-2,ASRPTLGNTGELF
TRBV19,NA,TRBJ1-1,ASRTGILNTEAF
TRBV5-5,NA,TRBJ2-7,ASSFLSVKDTYEQY
TRBV25-1,NA,TRBJ1-1,ASSMNTEAF
TRBV10-2,TRBD2,TRBJ2-1,ASSELASWNEQF
TRBV13,TRBD1,TRBJ2-1,ASSFGQGTYNEQF
TRBV14,NA,TRBJ1-5,ASSFSGLNQPQH
TRBV19,NA,TRBJ1-6,ASSVAGGNNSPLH
TRBV15,TRBD1,TRBJ2-1,ATSRVRDRAGNEQF
TRBV2,TRBD1,TRBJ1-5,ASSEPLQGADQPQH
TRBV27,TRBD1,TRBJ1-2,ASSFRDRNYGYT
TRBV2,NA,TRBJ1-2,ASRSETIYGYT
TRBV27,TRBD1,TRBJ2-7,ASSSGTGGRGEQY
TRBV27,NA,TRBJ1-1,ASSPPGGGAWTEAF
TRBV27,NA,TRBJ2-1,ASSLSMADNNNEQF
TRBV3-1/TRBV3-2,TRBD2,TRBJ2-5,ASSQEGGGAETQY
TRBV4-1,NA,TRBJ1-5,ASSQERGPYSNQPQH
TRBV11-2,NA,TRBJ1-6,ASSLGFHGGDLH
TRBV4-2,NA,TRBJ2-3,ASSQDREEDTQY
TRBV7-2,NA,TRBJ1-3,ASSLAQDRAGNTIY
TRBV18,TRBD1,TRBJ1-1,ASSPGQADFEAF
TRBV24-1,NA,TRBJ1-2,ATSDWRGGYT
TRBV19,TRBD2,TRBJ2-3,ASRSGRAVEDTQY
TRBV28,TRBD1,TRBJ2-7,ASIPADRSVDEQY
TRBV5-4,NA,TRBJ2-7,ASSSQREQY
TRBV19,TRBD1,TRBJ2-2,ASSGQGPAGELF
TRBV24-1,TRBD2,TRBJ2-2,ATSDSGTSGLELF
TRBV30,NA,TRBJ1-5,AWSVRTRNQPQH
TRBV6-2/TRBV6-3,TRBD1,TRBJ1-1,ASSHDGTGEAF
TRBV29-1,NA,TRBJ1-2,SVEWGGYGYT
TRBV5-4,TRBD1,TRBJ2-7,ASSLDQGAREQY
TRBV5-1,NA,TRBJ2-3,ASMERASTDTQY
TRBV6-5,TRBD1,TRBJ1-6,ASSQDRSSNSPLH
TRBV7-9,TRBD2,TRBJ2-7,ASTPSGLWKQY
TRBV28,TRBD2,TRBJ2-1,ASSFLVAGGYNEQF
TRBV6-5,NA,TRBJ1-5,ASRPGASNQPQH
TRBV4-1,TRBD1,TRBJ2-2,ASSRGTGGPTGELF
TRBV11-2,NA,TRBJ2-1,ASSLEGSGIYNEQF
TRBV19,TRBD2,TRBJ2-2,ASSISGGTGELF
TRBV25-1,NA,TRBJ1-3,ASSTGTLRNTIY
TRBV5-1,TRBD2,TRBJ2-7,ASSVTSGPYEQY
TRBV11-2,TRBD2,TRBJ2-1,ASSQAGVSYNEQF
TRBV5-1,NA,TRBJ2-3,ASSFSGQVTDTQY
TRBV7-2,NA,TRBJ2-5,ASSRRLVSETQY
TRBV7-2,TRBD2,TRBJ2-7,ASSFLAGDEQY
TRBV20-1,NA,TRBJ1-6,SASRAGLNSPLH